Described below is a single TCR beta chain sequence and its context. The age range of participants was about 18 to 89 years, with residence in around 22 US areas. Participant reports of clinical history set cohort assignment. Authors' processing steps: Scientists estimated how many nucleated cells there were by amplifying reference gene primers. This table comes from immunoSEQ multiplex PCR, and its TCRdb copy is limited to in-frame clones, with some not included. That table furnishes V, J and clone size, whereas the DNA furnished D and trimming. The table includes 400,000 to 450,000 clones, 85% to 90% detected once. The germline V and J ends were trimmed by 1 base and 4 bases, with 13 bases remaining between them. Germline-derived CDR1 and CDR2 are SGHTA and FQGNSA. The CDR3 spans 15 residues. This sample is part of a study of blood T cell repertoires in COVID-19. Whole-study context: In each case, the material was cDNA or gDNA derived from T cells, B-cell-depleted T cells, or PBMCs.

The sequence came from a man aged 25 to 40 who had recovered from COVID-19. The sample taken for sequencing was PBMCs or T cells enriched from blood (not recorded which). The rearrangement uses TRBV7-2 and TRBJ2-5, with a weak D call TRBD2 (5 bases). Here the CDR3 reads CASSLGGSVGETQYF. CDR3 sequence (DNA): TGTGCCAGCAGCTTAGGTGGTAGCGTAGGAGAGACCCAGTACTTC.